The entry below gives a single T cell receptor beta chain sequence along with its context. Every patient had mismatch repair deficiency by PCR or immunohistochemistry. A few pembrolizumab responders had their TCRs sequenced. The data derive from a study of PD-1 blockade in mismatch repair-deficient tumors. Trimming at V came to 7 bases and at J to 8 bases, leaving 17 bases not matched to a gene. Germline V gene sequence: CDR1 WSHSY, CDR2 SAAADI. The CDR3 extends over 16 amino acids. Only in-frame clones appear in the TCRdb table, and some are missing; sequencing was by immunoSEQ multiplex PCR. Counted here are under 150,000 clones, 70% to 90% occurring once; the ten biggest clones make up approximately 15%.

The source is an adult with mismatch repair-deficient cancer. The sample here was peripheral blood, taken 44 weeks after starting pembrolizumab. The chain combines TRBV10-2 with TRBJ2-1; TRBD1 agrees at 7 bases. The CDR3 bases are TGCGCCAGCAAGTTTGAGCGGAACTCTGACAGGGATGAGCAGTTCTTC. The encoded protein is CASKFERNSDRDEQFF.